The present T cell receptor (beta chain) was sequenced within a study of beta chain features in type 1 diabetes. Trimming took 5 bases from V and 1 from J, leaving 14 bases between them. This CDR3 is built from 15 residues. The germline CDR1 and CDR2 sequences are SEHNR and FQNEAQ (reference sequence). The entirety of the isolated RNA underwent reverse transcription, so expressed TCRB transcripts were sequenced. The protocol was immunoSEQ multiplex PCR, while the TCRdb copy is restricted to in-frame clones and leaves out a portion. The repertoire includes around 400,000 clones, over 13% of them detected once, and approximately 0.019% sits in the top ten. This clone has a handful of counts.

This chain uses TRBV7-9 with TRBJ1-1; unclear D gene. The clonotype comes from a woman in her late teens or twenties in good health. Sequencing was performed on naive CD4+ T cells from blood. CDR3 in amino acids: CASSRNTVPNTEAFF. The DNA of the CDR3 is TGTGCCAGCAGCCGCAATACGGTCCCGAACACTGAAGCTTTCTTT.